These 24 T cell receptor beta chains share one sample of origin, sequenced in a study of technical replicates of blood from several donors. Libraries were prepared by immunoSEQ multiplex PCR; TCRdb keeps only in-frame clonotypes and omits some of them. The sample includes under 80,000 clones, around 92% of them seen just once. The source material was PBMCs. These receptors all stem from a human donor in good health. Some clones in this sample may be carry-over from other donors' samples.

CDR3 residues: CASSQDGQQQETQYF. In DNA form, the CDR3 reads TGCGCCAGCAGCCAAGATGGGCAGCAGCAAGAGACCCAGTACTTC. The genes are TRBV4-3 and TRBJ2-5; D is ambiguous. CDR3 length equals 15 residues. V lost 0 bases and J 2 bases, leaving 10 bases between the germline ends. In germline, CDR1 is LGHNA, CDR2 YSLEER.

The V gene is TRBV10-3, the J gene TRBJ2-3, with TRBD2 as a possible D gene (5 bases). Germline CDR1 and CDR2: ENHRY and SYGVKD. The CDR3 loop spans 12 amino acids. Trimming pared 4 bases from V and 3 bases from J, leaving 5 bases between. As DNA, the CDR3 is TGTGCCATCAGTGGGGAGACAGATACGCAGTATTTT. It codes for CAISGETDTQYF.

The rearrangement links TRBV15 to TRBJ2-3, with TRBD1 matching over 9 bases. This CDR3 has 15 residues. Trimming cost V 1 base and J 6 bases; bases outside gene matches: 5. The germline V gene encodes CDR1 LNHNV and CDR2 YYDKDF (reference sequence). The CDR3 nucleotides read TGTGCCACCAGCAGAGGGGGACAGGGTTCGGATACGCAGTATTTT. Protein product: CATSRGGQGSDTQYF.

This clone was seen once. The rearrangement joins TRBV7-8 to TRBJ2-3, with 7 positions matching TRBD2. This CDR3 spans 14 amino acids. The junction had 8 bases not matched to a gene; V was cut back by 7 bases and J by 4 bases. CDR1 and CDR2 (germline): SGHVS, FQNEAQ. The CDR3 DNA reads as TGTGCCAGCATTCTAATGGCGGGAGCAGATACGCAGTATTTT. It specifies CASILMAGADTQYF.

The CDR3 sequence is CASSLPRGGDEKLFF. As DNA, the CDR3 is TGCGCCAGCAGCTTGCCCCGGGGTGGAGATGAAAAACTGTTTTTT. The genes are TRBV5-1 and TRBJ1-4; D gene unclear. The CDR3 runs 15 residues. The germline V gene encodes CDR1 SGHRS and CDR2 YFSETQ. Trimming stripped 1 base from V and 6 bases from J, with 13 bases between. Based on the CDR3 plus reference TRBV5-1 and TRBJ1-4, the full variable domain is KAGVTQTPRYLIKTRGQQVTLSCSPISGHRSVSWYQQTPGQGLQFLFEYFSETQRNKGNFPGRFSGRQFSNSRSEMNVSTLELGDSALYLCASSLPRGGDEKLFFGSGTQLSVL.

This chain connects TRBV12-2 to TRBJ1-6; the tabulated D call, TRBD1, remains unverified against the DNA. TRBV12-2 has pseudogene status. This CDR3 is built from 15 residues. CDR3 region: CASRGRQAYNSPLHF. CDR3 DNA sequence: TGTGCAAGTCGCGGACGACAGGCCTATAATTCACCCCTCCACTTT.

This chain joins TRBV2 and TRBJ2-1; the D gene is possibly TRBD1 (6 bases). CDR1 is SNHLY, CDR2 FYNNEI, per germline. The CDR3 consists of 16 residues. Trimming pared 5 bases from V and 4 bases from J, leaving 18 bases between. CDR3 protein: CASSITRDIRYNEQFF. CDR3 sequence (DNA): TGTGCCAGCAGTATTACCCGGGACATCCGTTACAATGAGCAGTTCTTC.

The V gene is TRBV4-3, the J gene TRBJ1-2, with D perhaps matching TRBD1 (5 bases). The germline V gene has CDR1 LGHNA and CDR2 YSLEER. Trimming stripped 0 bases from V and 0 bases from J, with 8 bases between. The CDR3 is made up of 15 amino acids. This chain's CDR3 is CASSQETGSNYGYTF. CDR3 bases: TGCGCCAGCAGCCAAGAAACAGGCTCTAACTATGGCTACACCTTC.

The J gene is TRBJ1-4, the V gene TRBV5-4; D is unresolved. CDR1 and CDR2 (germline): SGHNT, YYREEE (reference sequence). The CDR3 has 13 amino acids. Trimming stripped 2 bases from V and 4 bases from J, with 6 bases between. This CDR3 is CASSFFGNEKLFF. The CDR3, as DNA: TGTGCCAGCAGCTTTTTCGGTAATGAAAAACTGTTTTTT.

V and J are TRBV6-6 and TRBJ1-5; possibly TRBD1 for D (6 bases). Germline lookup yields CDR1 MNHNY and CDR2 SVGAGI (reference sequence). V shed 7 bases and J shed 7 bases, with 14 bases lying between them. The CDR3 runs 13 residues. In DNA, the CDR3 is TGTGCCAGCACCCTAGGGGGGGCCCAGCCCCAGCATTTT. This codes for CASTLGGAQPQHF.

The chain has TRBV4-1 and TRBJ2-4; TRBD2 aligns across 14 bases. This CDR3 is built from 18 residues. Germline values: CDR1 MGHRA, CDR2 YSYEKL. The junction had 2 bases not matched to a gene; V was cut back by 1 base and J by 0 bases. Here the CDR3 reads CASSQAGLAGAAKNIQYF. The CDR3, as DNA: TGCGCCAGCAGCCAAGCGGGACTAGCGGGAGCAGCCAAAAACATTCAGTACTTC.

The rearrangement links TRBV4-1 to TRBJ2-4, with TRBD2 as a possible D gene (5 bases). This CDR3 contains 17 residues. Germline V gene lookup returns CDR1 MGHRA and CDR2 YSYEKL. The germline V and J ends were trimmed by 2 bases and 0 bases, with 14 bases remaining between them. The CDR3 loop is CASSQPTREGAKNIQYF. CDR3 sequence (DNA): TGCGCCAGCAGCCAACCAACCCGCGAGGGAGCCAAAAACATTCAGTACTTC.

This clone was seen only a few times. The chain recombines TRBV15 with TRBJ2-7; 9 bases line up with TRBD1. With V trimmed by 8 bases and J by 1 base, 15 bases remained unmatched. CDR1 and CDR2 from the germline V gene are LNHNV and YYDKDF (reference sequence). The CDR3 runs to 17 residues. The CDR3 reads CATQNTLGTGKSYEQYF. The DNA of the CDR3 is TGTGCCACCCAGAATACCTTGGGGACAGGGAAATCCTACGAGCAGTACTTC. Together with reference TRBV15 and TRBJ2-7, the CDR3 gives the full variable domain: DAMVIQNPRYQVTQFGKPVTLSCSQTLNHNVMYWYQQKSSQAPKLLFHYYDKDFNNEADTPDNFQSRRPNTSFCFLDIRSPGLGDTAMYLCATQNTLGTGKSYEQYFGPGTRLTVT.

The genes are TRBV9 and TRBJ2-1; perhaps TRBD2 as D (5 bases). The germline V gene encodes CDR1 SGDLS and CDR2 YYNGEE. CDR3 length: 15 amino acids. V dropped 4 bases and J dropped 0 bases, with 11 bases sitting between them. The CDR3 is CASSNAGYSYNEQFF. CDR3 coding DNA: TGTGCCAGCAGCAACGCGGGTTACTCCTACAATGAGCAGTTCTTC.

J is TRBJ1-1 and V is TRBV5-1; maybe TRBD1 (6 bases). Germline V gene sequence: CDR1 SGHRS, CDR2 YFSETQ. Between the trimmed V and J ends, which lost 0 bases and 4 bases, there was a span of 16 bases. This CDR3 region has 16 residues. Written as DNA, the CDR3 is TGCGCCAGCAGCTTGGACGGGGGGCGCGGGGTCACTGAAGCTTTCTTT. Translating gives CASSLDGGRGVTEAFF.

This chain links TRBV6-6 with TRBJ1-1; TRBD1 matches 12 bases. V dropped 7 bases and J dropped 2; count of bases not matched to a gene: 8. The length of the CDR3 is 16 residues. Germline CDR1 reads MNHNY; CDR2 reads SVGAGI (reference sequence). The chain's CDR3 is CASIWGDRGRNTEAFF. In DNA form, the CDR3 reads TGTGCCAGCATCTGGGGGGACAGGGGGCGAAACACTGAAGCTTTCTTT.

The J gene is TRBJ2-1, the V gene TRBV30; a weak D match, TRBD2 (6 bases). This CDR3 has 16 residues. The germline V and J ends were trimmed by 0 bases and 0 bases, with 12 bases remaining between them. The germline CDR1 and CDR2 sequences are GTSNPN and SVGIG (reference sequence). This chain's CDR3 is CAWSVGGGFSYNEQFF. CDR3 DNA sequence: TGTGCCTGGAGTGTTGGGGGAGGCTTCTCCTACAATGAGCAGTTCTTC. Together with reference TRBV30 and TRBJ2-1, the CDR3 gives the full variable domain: SQTIHQWPATLVQPVGSPLSLECTVEGTSNPNLYWYRQAAGRGLQLLFYSVGIGQISSEVPQNLSASRPQDRQFILSSKKLLLSDSGFYLCAWSVGGGFSYNEQFFGPGTRLTVL.

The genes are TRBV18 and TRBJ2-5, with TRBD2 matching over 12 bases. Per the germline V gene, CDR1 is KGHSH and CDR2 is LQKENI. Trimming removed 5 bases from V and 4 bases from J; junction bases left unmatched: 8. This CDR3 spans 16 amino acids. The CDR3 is CASSSRLAGEGETQYF. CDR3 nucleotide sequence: TGTGCCAGCTCATCGAGACTAGCGGGAGAGGGAGAGACCCAGTACTTC.

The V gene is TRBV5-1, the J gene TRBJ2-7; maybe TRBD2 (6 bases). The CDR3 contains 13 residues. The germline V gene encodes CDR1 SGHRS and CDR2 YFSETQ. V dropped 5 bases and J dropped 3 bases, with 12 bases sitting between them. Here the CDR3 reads CASRGGASYEQYF. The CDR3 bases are TGCGCCAGCAGAGGAGGGGCCAGCTACGAGCAGTACTTC.

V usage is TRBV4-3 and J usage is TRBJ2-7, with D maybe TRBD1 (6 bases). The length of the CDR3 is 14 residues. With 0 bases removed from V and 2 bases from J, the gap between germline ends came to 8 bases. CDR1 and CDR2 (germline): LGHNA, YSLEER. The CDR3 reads CASSQETGTYEQYF. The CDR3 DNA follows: TGCGCCAGCAGCCAAGAGACAGGTACCTACGAGCAGTACTTC.

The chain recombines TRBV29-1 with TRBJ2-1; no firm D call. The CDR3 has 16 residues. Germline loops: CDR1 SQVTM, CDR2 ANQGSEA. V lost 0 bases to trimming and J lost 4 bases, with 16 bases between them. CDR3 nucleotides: TGCAGCGTTGAAGATTCTTCGAGACACCGATACAATGAGCAGTTCTTC. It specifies CSVEDSSRHRYNEQFF.

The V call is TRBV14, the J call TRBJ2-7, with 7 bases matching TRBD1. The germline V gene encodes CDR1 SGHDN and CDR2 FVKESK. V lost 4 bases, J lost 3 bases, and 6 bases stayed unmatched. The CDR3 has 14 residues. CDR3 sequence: CASSRPGQLYEQYF. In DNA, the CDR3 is TGTGCCAGCAGCCGGCCGGGACAGCTCTACGAGCAGTACTTC.

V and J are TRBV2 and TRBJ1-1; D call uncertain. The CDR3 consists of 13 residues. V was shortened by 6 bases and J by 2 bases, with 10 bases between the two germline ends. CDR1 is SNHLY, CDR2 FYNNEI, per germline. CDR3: CASRLGENTEAFF. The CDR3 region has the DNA TGTGCCAGCAGGCTCGGGGAAAACACTGAAGCTTTCTTT.

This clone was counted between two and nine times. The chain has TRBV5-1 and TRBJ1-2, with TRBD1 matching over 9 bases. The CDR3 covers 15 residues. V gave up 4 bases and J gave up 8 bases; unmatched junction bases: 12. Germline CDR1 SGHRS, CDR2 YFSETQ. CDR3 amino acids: CASSLTADRGSGYTF. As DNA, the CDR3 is TGCGCCAGCAGCCTCACCGCCGACAGGGGGTCGGGCTACACCTTC.